This T cell receptor beta chain comes out of a study of molecular identifiers for immune sequencing clone quantification. Across the study: With replicates, the RNA of roughly 20,000 or 100,000 naive CD8 cells was split five ways and four were sequenced.

General study points: Clones that exceeded 20 RNA copies held over 98% of effector molecules, yet under 1% in naive cells. Molecules of identical TCR sharing a barcode could underestimate highly expanded clone sizes.

TCRdb called the PCR reads again in MiXCR, with one record for every CDR3 protein. Altogether over 600,000 distinct CDR3 sequences are present, 20% being singletons, with the ten largest covering under 0.95%. In its sample, this clonotype was seen many times. The antigen remains unidentified. Investigators produced naive CD8 libraries from 20,000 to 1,000,000 sorted cells, drawing on 10%, 30% or 50% RNA. The receptor comes from a human donor in good health. Some libraries in this study had Jurkat cell RNA spiked in. The sequenced sample consisted of naive CD8+ T cells from blood, with Jurkat cell RNA spiked in. As to subset: FACS-sorted CD8+CD4-CCR7+CD45RA+ naive T cells.

The CDR3 region has the DNA TGTGCCAGCAGCCTACTCCGACAGAACACTGAAGCTTTCTTT. Translation: CASSLLRQNTEAFF. The rearrangement uses TRBV7-9 and TRBJ1-1; D gene ambiguous. Germline V gene data show CDR1 as SEHNR and CDR2 as FQNEAQ (reference sequence). V lost 5 bases and J lost 1, with 11 bases in between. The CDR3 consists of 14 residues.